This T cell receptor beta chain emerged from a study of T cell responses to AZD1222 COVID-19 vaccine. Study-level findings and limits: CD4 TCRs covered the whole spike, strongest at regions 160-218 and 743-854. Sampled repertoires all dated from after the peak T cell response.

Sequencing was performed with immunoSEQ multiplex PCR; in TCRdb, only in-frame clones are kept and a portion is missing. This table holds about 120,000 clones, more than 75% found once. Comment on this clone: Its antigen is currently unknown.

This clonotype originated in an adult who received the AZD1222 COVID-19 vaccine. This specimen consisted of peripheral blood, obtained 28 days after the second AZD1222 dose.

In DNA, the CDR3 is TGTGCCAGCAGCCAAGAAGTACCGGGTAACTATGGCTACACCTTC. The encoded protein is CASSQEVPGNYGYTF. This sequence joins TRBV4-2 and TRBJ1-2, with D unclear. The V end lost 0 bases, the J end lost 1 base, and 9 bases lay between the germline ends. Germline lookup yields CDR1 LGHNA and CDR2 YNFKEQ. The CDR3 length is 15 residues.